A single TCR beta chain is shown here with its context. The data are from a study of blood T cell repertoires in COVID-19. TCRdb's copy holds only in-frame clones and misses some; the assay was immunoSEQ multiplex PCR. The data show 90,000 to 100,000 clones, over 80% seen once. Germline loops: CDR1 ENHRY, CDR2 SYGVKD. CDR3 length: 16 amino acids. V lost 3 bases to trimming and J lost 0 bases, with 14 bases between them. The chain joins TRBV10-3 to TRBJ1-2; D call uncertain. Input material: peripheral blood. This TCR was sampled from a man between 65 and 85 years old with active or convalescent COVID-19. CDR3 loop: CAISDSSGNSNYGYTF. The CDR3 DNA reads TGTGCCATCAGTGATAGCTCTGGAAACTCTAACTATGGCTACACCTTC.